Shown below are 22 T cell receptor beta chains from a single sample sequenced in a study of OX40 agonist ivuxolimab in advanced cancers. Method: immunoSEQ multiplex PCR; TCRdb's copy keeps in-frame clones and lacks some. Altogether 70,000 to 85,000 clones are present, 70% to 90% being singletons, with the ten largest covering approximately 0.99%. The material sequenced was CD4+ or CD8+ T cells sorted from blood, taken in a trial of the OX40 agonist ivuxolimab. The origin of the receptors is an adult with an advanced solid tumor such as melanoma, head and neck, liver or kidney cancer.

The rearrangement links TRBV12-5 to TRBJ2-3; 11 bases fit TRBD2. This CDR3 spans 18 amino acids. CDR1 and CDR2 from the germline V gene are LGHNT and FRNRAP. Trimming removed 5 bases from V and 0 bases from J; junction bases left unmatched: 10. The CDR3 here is CASGPGTSGRSSTDTQYF. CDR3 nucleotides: TGTGCTAGTGGTCCCGGGACTAGCGGAAGATCTAGCACAGATACGCAGTATTTT.

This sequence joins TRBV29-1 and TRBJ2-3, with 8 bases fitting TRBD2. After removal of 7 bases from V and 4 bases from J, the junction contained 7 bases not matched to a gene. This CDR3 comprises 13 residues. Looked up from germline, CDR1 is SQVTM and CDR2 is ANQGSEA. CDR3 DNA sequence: TGCAGCGGATCCGGGACTAGTCCAGATACGCAGTATTTT. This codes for CSGSGTSPDTQYF.

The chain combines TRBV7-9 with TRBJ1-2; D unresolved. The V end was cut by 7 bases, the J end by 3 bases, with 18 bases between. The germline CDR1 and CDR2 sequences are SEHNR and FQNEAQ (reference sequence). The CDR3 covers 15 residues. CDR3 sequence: CASTPSAPRDYGYTF. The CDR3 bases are TGTGCCAGCACTCCTTCGGCACCCCGGGACTATGGCTACACCTTC.

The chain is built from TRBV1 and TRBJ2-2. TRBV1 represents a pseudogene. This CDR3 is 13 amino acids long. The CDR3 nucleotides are TGCACCAGTTCTCTGGGGGTTCCCGGGGAGCTGTTTTTT. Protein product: CTSSLGVPGELFF.

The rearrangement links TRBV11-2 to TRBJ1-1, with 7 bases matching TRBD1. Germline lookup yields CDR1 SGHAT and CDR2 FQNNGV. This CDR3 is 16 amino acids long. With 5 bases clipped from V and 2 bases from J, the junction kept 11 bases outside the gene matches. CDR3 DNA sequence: TGTGCCAGCAGCAAGAACAGGGGCGGAAGTAACACTGAAGCTTTCTTT. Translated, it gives CASSKNRGGSNTEAFF.

CDR3 protein: CASSTYRGPSSGANVLTF. CDR3 nucleotides: TGTGCCAGCAGTACCTACAGGGGGCCGAGCTCTGGGGCCAACGTCCTGACTTTC. The J gene is TRBJ2-6, the V gene TRBV28; TRBD1 aligns across 9 bases. This CDR3 spans 18 amino acids. Unmatched junction bases numbered 8, after V lost 5 bases and J lost 0 bases. Germline CDR1 MDHEN, CDR2 SYDVKM.

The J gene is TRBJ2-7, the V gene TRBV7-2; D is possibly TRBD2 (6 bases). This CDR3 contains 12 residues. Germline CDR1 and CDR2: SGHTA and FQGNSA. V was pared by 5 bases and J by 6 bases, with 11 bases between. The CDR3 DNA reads TGTGCCAGCAGCAGGGACTTCCTCGAGCAGTACTTC. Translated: CASSRDFLEQYF.

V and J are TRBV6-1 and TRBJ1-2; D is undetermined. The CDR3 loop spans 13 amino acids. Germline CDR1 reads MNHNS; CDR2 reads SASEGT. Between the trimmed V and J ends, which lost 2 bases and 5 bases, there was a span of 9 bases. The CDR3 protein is CASSEMSGYGYTF. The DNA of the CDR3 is TGTGCCAGCAGTGAAATGTCGGGGTATGGCTACACCTTC.

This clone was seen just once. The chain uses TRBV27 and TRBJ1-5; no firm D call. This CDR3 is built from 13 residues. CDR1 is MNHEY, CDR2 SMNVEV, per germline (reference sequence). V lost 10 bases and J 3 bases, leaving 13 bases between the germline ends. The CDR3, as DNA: TGTGCCACCAGCGACGGGTACAATCAGCCCCAGCATTTT. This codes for CATSDGYNQPQHF.

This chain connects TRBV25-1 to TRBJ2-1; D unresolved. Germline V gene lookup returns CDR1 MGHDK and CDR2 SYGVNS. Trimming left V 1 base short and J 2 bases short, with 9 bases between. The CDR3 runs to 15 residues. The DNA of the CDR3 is TGTGCCAGCAGTGAATCGACGTCACCCTACAATGAGCAGTTCTTC. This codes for CASSESTSPYNEQFF.

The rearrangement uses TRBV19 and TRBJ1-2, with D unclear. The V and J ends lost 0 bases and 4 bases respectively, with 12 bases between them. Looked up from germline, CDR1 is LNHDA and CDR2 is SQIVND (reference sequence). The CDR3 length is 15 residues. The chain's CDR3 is CASSIDWQLGYGYTF. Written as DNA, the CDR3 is TGTGCCAGTAGTATAGATTGGCAGTTGGGCTATGGCTACACCTTC.

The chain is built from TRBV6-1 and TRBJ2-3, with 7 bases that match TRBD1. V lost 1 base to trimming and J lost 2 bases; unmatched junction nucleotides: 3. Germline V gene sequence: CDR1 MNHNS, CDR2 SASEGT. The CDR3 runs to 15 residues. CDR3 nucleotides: TGTGCCAGCAGTGAAGGGGACAGTCCCACAGATACGCAGTATTTT. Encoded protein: CASSEGDSPTDTQYF.

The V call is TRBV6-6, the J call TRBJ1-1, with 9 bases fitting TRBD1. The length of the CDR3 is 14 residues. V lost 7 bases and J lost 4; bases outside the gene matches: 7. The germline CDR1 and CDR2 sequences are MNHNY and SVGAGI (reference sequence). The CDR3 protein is CASTSQGAATEAFF. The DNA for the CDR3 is TGTGCCAGCACATCACAGGGGGCGGCCACTGAAGCTTTCTTT.

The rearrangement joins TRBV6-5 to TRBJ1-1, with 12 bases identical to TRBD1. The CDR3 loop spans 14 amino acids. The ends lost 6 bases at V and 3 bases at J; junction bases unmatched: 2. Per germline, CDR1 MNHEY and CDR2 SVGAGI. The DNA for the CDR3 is TGTGCCAGCAGGGGACAGGGGGCGGACACTGAAGCTTTCTTT. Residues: CASRGQGADTEAFF.

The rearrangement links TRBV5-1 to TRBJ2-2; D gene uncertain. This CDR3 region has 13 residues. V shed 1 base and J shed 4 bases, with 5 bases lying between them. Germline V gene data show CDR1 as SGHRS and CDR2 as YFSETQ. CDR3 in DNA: TGCGCCAGCAGCTTGCCGCGCACCGGGGAGCTGTTTTTT. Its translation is CASSLPRTGELFF. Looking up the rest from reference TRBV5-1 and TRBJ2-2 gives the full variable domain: KAGVTQTPRYLIKTRGQQVTLSCSPISGHRSVSWYQQTPGQGLQFLFEYFSETQRNKGNFPGRFSGRQFSNSRSEMNVSTLELGDSALYLCASSLPRTGELFFGEGSRLTVL.

The CDR3 DNA follows: TGCGCCAGCAGCCAACTAGCGGGAGAGACCCAGTACTTC. This encodes CASSQLAGETQYF. The J gene is TRBJ2-5, the V gene TRBV4-1, with TRBD2 identical over 8 bases. From germline, CDR1 is MGHRA and CDR2 YSYEKL. After removal of 2 bases from V and 4 bases from J, the junction contained 0 bases not matched to a gene. This CDR3 contains 13 residues.

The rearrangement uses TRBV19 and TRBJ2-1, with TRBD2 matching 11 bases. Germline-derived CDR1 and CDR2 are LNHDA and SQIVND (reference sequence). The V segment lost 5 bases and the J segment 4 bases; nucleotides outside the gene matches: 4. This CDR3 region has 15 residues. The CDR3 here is CASSGTSGGYNEQFF. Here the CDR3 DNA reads TGTGCCAGTAGTGGTACTAGCGGGGGTTACAATGAGCAGTTCTTC.

CDR3 in DNA: TGCGCCAGCAGCTCGGGGGGCCAAGAGACCCAGTACTTC. It is translated as CASSSGGQETQYF. V and J are TRBV5-1 and TRBJ2-5; 7 nucleotides line up with TRBD2. CDR3 size: 13 residues. Germline trimming cut 3 bases from V and 1 base from J; bases unmatched to any gene: 0. Germline loops: CDR1 SGHRS, CDR2 YFSETQ.

This chain's CDR3 is CAISEGRGGSDTQYF. The DNA for the CDR3 is TGTGCCATCAGTGAGGGGCGGGGGGGCTCAGATACGCAGTATTTT. The V and J genes are TRBV10-3 and TRBJ2-3; 9 bases agree with TRBD2. CDR1 ENHRY and CDR2 SYGVKD come from the germline V gene. The CDR3 has 15 residues. J gave up 4 bases and V 2 bases, and 4 bases lay outside the gene matches.

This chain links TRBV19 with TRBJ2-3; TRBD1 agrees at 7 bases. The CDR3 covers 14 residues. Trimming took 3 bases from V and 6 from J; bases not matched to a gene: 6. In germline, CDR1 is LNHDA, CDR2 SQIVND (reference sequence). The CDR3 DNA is TGTGCCAGTAGTATGGGTAGGGGGCACGATACGCAGTATTTT. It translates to CASSMGRGHDTQYF.

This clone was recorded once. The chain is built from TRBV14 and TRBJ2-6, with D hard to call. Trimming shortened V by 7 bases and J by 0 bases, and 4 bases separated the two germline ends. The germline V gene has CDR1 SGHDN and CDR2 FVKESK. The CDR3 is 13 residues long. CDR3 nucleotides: TGTGCCAGCAAGAACTCTGGGGCCAACGTCCTGACTTTC. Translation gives CASKNSGANVLTF.

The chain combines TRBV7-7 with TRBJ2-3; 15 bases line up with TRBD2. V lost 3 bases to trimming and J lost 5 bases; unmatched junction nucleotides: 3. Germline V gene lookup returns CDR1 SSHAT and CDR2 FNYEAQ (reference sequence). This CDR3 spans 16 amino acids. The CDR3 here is CASSLGLAGGGDTQYF. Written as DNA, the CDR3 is TGTGCCAGCAGCTTGGGACTAGCGGGAGGTGGAGATACGCAGTATTTT.